The source of this T cell receptor (beta chain) is a study of blood T cells in healthy people across ages (dated by TCRdb to 2014 to 2015). Background for the entire study: In model experiments, template switching captured about one uniquely barcoded TCR beta cDNA molecule for every two T cells. Using deep sequencing normalized with unique cDNA molecular identifiers, the study measured how TCR beta repertoire diversity changes with age. Donors were grouped into four age groups: young (average 16 years), middle-aged (roughly 38), aged (approximately 58) and long-lived (about 89). For two donors (one aged 18 to 29 and one aged 80 or older), the study analyzed two additional independent replicas of 1 million unique cDNA reads from the same blood draw. Donors of different ages were randomly distributed across sequencing lanes to avoid experimental bias. Points the paper makes about the study in general: A strong correlation was found between observed TCR beta diversity and the percentage of naive T cells measured by flow cytometry. Compared with the aged group, the long-lived group had more naive CD4+ T cells, fewer expanded clones and increased TCR diversity, a pattern suggesting age selection. Conclusive comparison of naive and antigen-experienced compartments was prevented by the profiling of bulk unsorted PBMCs. Estimates of total diversity from one million sequenced T cells were regarded as lower bounds and underestimates. Donor CMV infection status was unknown, potentially confounding age-related changes in expanded clonotypes. Observed TCR beta diversity per million T cells fell roughly linearly with age, and a significant reduction was already apparent by age around 40.

Regarding this clonotype: Its antigen is not yet known. No clone much larger than this one lies a single base away; base qualities are absent.

From the germline V gene, CDR1 is MGHRA and CDR2 is YSYEKL. V and J are trimmed by 0 bases and 6 bases, and the gene matches miss 10 bases of the junction. Inclusive of the bounding cysteine and phenylalanine, the CDR3 is 17 residues long. Just the 51-base CDR3 DNA is kept, in frame starting at base 1. The 39 donors, aged about 6 to 95 years, were systemically healthy Caucasian individuals from Russia. Each donor gave approximately 10 milliliters of peripheral blood, collected into EDTA-treated Vacutainer tubes. Ficoll-Paque density-gradient centrifugation was used to isolate PBMCs, with at least 7 million obtained per sample. Total RNA, at least 5.5 micrograms per sample, was extracted from PBMCs with Trizol reagent. For every donor, flow cytometry on a PBMC aliquot measured the percentage of naive CD45RAhigh/CD27high T cells. Library method: 5' RACE. Sequencing instrument: Illumina HiSeq 2500. A second roughly 6 to 11 cycle PCR used a sample-barcoded 5' primer and a J-beta primer mix. Each TCR beta cDNA molecule received a unique molecular identifier from a template-switch 5' adaptor carrying 12 random nucleotides. Each sample yielded at least 2.5 million CDR3-containing paired-end reads. The Mint cDNA synthesis kit, primed by a TRBC-specific oligonucleotide, was used to synthesize first-strand cDNA from all RNA. After uracil-DNA glycosylase treatment, a first 18-cycle PCR used universal primers M1SS and BC2_uni_R on all cDNA. For the original study's pipeline: Each sample was normalized by randomly selecting 1 million high-quality reads, each carrying a distinct molecular identifier. Reads with shared molecular identifiers were discarded instead of being binned into consensus sequences. MiTCR, with a Q25 quality threshold and the strictest error-elimination algorithm, was used for CDR3 identification, clonotype clustering and error correction. Lower-bound total TCR beta diversity was estimated with a nonparametric unseen species model using Euler transformation. In-frame beta chains were kept once TCRdb had trimmed the public reads at Q25 with fastp and called clones with MiXCR. Identical CDR3 protein sequences are pooled into one entry, listed with their most common genes and DNA. Here the V and J calls rest on TCRdb's processing, not on the authors' analysis. This sample gives 1.5 million to 1.8 million distinct CDR3 sequences in total; around 40% of them show up just once. Of the sample, about 4% is held by the ten largest clones.

The rearrangement joined TRBV4-1 to TRBJ2-1; 8 junctional bases match TRBD2. The sample consisted of blood. This receptor was taken from a woman younger than 30 in good health. CDR3 region: CASSQERGLVEGNEQFF. The DNA sequence reads TGCGCCAGCAGCCAAGAAAGGGGACTAGTAGAGGGCAATGAGCAGTTCTTC.